This T cell receptor (beta chain) is from a study of T cells after yellow fever vaccination. A single record per CDR3 protein comes from TCRdb applying MiXCR to the 5' RACE reads. The repertoire holds approximately 160,000 distinct CDR3 sequences, with roughly 8.8% as singletons. The CDR3 loop spans 14 amino acids. Germline-derived CDR1 and CDR2 are MNHEY and SMNVEV (reference sequence). J gave up 4 bases and V 5 bases, and 7 bases lay outside the gene matches. V usage is TRBV27 and J usage is TRBJ1-2; 7 positions agree with TRBD1. The sample here was CD8+ T cells sorted from PBMCs, taken 45 days after the yellow fever booster vaccination. The receptor's source is a man aged 18 to 30 who received the YFV17D yellow fever vaccine. CDR3 nucleotide sequence: TGTGCCAGCAGTCGTTTGGGACAGAGCTATGGCTACACCTTC. Protein sequence: CASSRLGQSYGYTF.